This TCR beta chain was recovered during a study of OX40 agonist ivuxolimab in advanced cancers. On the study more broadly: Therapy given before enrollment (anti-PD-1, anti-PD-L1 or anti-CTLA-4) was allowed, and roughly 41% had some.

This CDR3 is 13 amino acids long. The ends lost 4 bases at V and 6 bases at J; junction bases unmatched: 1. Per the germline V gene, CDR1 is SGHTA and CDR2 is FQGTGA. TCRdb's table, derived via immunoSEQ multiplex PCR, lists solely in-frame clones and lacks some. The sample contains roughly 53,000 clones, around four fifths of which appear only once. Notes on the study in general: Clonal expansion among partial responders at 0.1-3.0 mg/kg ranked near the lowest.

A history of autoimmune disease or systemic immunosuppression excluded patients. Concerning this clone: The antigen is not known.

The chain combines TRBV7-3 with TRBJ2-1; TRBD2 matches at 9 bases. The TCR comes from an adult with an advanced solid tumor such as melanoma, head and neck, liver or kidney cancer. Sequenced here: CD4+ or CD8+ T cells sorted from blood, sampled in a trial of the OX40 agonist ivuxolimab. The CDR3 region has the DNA TGTGCCAGCAGCTGGGGACTAGCCAATGAGCAGTTCTTC. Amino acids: CASSWGLANEQFF.